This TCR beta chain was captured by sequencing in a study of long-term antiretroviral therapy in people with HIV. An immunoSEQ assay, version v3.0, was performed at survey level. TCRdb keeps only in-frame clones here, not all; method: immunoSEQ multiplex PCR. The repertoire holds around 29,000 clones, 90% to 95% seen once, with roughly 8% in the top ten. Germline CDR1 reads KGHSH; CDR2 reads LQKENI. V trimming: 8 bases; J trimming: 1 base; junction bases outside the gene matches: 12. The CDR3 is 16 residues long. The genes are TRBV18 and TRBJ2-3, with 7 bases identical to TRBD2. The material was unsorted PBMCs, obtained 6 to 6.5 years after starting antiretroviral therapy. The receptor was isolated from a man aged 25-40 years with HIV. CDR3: CASPLKAGRGTDTQYF. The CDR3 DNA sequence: TGTGCCAGCCCGCTCAAGGCGGGGAGGGGCACAGATACGCAGTATTTT.